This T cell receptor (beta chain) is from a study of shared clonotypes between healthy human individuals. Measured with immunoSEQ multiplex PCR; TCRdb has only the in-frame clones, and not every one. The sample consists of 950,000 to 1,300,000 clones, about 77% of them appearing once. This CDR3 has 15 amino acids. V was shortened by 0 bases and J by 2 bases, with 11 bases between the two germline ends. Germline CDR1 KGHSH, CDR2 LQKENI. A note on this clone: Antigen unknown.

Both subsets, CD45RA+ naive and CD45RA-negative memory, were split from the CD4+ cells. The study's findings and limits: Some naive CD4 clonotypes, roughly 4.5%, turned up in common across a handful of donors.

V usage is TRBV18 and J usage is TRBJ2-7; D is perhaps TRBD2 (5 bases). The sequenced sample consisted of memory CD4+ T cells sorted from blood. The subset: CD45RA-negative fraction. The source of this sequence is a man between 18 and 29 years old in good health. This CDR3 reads CASSPPGSGAYEQYF. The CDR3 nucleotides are TGTGCCAGCTCACCACCAGGGTCCGGGGCCTACGAGCAGTACTTC.